This TCR beta chain stems from a study of post-analysis software for immune sequencing data. About the study: Included among the disease courses, which were recorded for the cohort, were relapsing-remitting, secondary progressive and progressive-relapsing multiple sclerosis.

Study findings and constraints: Batch-mates among the samples co-clustered strongly by F measure. Controls had lower frequencies than patients of four or five TRBV segments, which included TRBV5-6, TRBV5-1 and TRBV20-1. Relative to controls, patients with multiple sclerosis showed significantly lower normalized Chao1 diversity.

Per germline, CDR1 MDHEN and CDR2 SYDVKM. The CDR3 consists of 14 residues. The ends lost 6 bases at V and 7 bases at J; junction bases unmatched: 9. Incorporated into the TCR beta cDNA libraries were unique molecular identifiers, which served to reduce PCR and sequencing biases. TCRdb reprocessed the PCR reads with MiXCR, giving one entry per CDR3 protein. The sample lists around 250,000 distinct CDR3 sequences, 36% occurring once. The sample holds a few counts of this clonotype. Its target is not known. Sequenced sample: blood. This sequence was found in a girl aged 10-17 years with multiple sclerosis. J is TRBJ1-2 and V is TRBV28, with TRBD1 matching over 9 bases. This chain's CDR3 is CASRLADRGLGYTF. The DNA for the CDR3 is TGTGCCAGCAGGTTAGCGGACAGGGGCCTTGGCTACACCTTC.